Below, 22 T cell receptor beta chains from the same sample are listed, as sequenced in a study of control samples from healthy donors and cancer patients (dated by TCRdb to 2018 to 2021). Libraries were constructed by the immunoSEQ multiplex PCR assay. TCRdb limited this immuneACCESS table to in-frame rearrangements with V and J called. A share of clones is missing; checked studies link under half to unresolved V genes, and the rest is unexplained. The sample table holds under 50,000 clones, of which 80% to 90% were seen once. The ten biggest clones cover roughly 10% of the sample. The specimen sequenced was PBMCs. These TCRs come from a woman aged 60-75 years with lung cancer.

This chain joins TRBV30 and TRBJ1-2; unclear D gene. This CDR3 has 12 residues. The germline V gene encodes CDR1 GTSNPN and CDR2 SVGIG (reference sequence). CDR3 DNA: TGTGTCCTGGAATCCATAAACTATGGCTACACCTTC. It translates to CVLESINYGYTF.

This chain connects TRBV19 to TRBJ2-2; no clear D. Germline CDR1 is LNHDA and CDR2 is SQIVND (reference sequence). The CDR3 is 14 residues long. V lost 3 bases and J 1 base, leaving 6 bases between the germline ends. CDR3: CASSISGNTGELFF. CDR3 coding DNA: TGTGCCAGTAGTATTTCAGGGAACACCGGGGAGCTGTTTTTT.

CDR3 protein: CASSQDPGISYGYTF. The CDR3 DNA reads TGTGCCAGCAGCCAAGATCCGGGGATTAGCTATGGCTACACCTTC. The gene calls are TRBV14 and TRBJ1-2; no firm D call. The CDR3 sequence is 15 residues long. Germline V gives CDR1 SGHDN, CDR2 FVKESK. The V gene lost 0 bases and the J gene lost 4 bases, with 12 bases spanning the gap.

V and J are TRBV5-1 and TRBJ2-1; 11 nucleotides line up with TRBD2. The V segment lost 4 bases and the J segment 7 bases; nucleotides outside the gene matches: 22. The germline gives CDR1 SGHRS, CDR2 YFSETQ. This CDR3 has 20 amino acids. The CDR3 reads CASSTSRLAGGGGYINEQFF. The CDR3 DNA follows: TGCGCCAGCAGCACTTCCCGCTTAGCGGGAGGGGGGGGATATATAAATGAGCAGTTCTTC.

The chain links TRBV6-6 to TRBJ2-3; D is ambiguous. The CDR3 is made up of 13 amino acids. V was cut by 0 bases and J by 0 bases, with 1 base left in between. The V gene's germline CDR1 is MNHNY and CDR2 SVGAGI (reference sequence). Written as DNA, the CDR3 is TGTGCCAGCAGTTACTCGAGCACAGATACGCAGTATTTT. It translates to CASSYSSTDTQYF.

This clone was seen once. The V call is TRBV28, the J call TRBJ2-7; 8 nucleotides line up with TRBD1. The CDR3 covers 15 residues. V shed 5 bases, J shed 6 bases, and the junction held 12 bases outside the gene matches. Germline CDR1 and CDR2: MDHEN and SYDVKM. Here the CDR3 DNA reads TGTGCCAGCAGTGCAACAGGGGGGTCACATCTCGAGCAGTACTTC. Amino acids: CASSATGGSHLEQYF.

The rearrangement links TRBV11-2 to TRBJ2-7, with D possibly matching TRBD2 (6 bases). CDR1 is SGHAT, CDR2 FQNNGV, per germline. V lost 5 bases and J lost 2, with 22 bases in between. The CDR3 runs to 17 residues. The CDR3 protein is CASSKWSRDFRPYEQYF. The DNA for the CDR3 is TGTGCCAGCAGCAAATGGTCCCGGGACTTCCGACCCTACGAGCAGTACTTC.

This chain links TRBV10-3 with TRBJ2-2; the match to TRBD1 covers 7 bases. Germline V CDR1 and CDR2: ENHRY, SYGVKD. The junction had 4 bases not matched to a gene; V was cut back by 6 bases and J by 3 bases. The CDR3 length is 14 residues. The CDR3 here is CAIRGDSDTGELFF. The CDR3 region has the DNA TGTGCCATCAGGGGGGACAGTGACACCGGGGAGCTGTTTTTT.

The V gene is TRBV6-5, the J gene TRBJ1-1; D uncertain. Trimming stripped 2 bases from V and 8 bases from J, with 6 bases between. This CDR3 has 11 residues. Germline CDR1 is MNHEY and CDR2 is SVGAGI. CDR3 residues: CASSYGREAFF. CDR3 DNA sequence: TGTGCCAGCAGTTACGGGCGGGAAGCTTTCTTT.

This rearrangement joins TRBV3-1 (or the pseudogene TRBV3-2) to TRBJ2-3; no definite D call. V lost 2 bases to trimming and J lost 0 bases, with 0 bases between them. Germline V gene lookup returns CDR1 LGHDT and CDR2 YNNKEL (reference sequence). The CDR3 is 12 amino acids. CDR3 residues: CASSQSTDTQYF. CDR3 sequence (DNA): TGTGCCAGCAGCCAAAGCACAGATACGCAGTATTTT.

The V call is TRBV12-5, the J call TRBJ2-1; perhaps TRBD1 as D (6 bases). The CDR3 length is 16 residues. Germline loops: CDR1 LGHNT, CDR2 FRNRAP. Deletions cut 4 bases from V and 6 bases from J, with 19 bases between. CDR3 region: CASGWDLDRNRNEQFF. CDR3 sequence (DNA): TGTGCTAGTGGTTGGGACCTGGACAGAAACCGCAATGAGCAGTTCTTC. The whole variable domain, filled in from reference TRBV12-5 and TRBJ2-1, reads DARVTQTPRHKVTEMGQEVTMRCQPILGHNTVFWYRQTMMQGLELLAYFRNRAPLDDSGMPKDRFSAEMPDATLATLKIQPSEPRDSAVYFCASGWDLDRNRNEQFFGPGTRLTVL.

The rearrangement links TRBV19 to TRBJ1-1; 8 bases match TRBD1. The germline gives CDR1 LNHDA, CDR2 SQIVND (reference sequence). J was trimmed by 7 bases and V by 9 bases; bases with no gene match: 10. The CDR3 has 13 residues. CDR3 coding DNA: TGTGCCAGCCCCAAGGGGACAGGCCTTGAAGCTTTCTTT. Its translation is CASPKGTGLEAFF.

This clone was found a few times. The chain couples TRBV6-5 to TRBJ1-5; 9 bases line up with TRBD1. V shed 6 bases and J 6 bases; nucleotides not matched to a gene: 9. The germline V gene has CDR1 MNHEY and CDR2 SVGAGI. The CDR3 has 15 amino acids. The CDR3 is CASSVTGTGSQPQHF. The CDR3 nucleotides are TGTGCCAGCAGCGTGACCGGGACAGGGAGTCAGCCCCAGCATTTT.

This clone was counted a single time. This chain links TRBV28 with TRBJ1-6; 8 bases line up with TRBD1. V shed 6 bases and J 2 bases; nucleotides not matched to a gene: 3. This CDR3 spans 15 amino acids. Germline V gives CDR1 MDHEN, CDR2 SYDVKM. The CDR3 spells CASRRQGPYNSPLHF. The CDR3 DNA reads TGTGCCAGCAGAAGACAGGGGCCCTATAATTCACCCCTCCACTTT.

The V call is TRBV5-1, the J call TRBJ2-1; D uncertain. With 2 bases removed from V and 6 bases from J, the gap between germline ends came to 12 bases. The CDR3 is made up of 14 amino acids. The germline V gene has CDR1 SGHRS and CDR2 YFSETQ. CDR3 region: CASSFGSTFNEQFF. DNA for the CDR3: TGCGCCAGCAGCTTTGGATCAACCTTCAATGAGCAGTTCTTC.

V and J are TRBV12-3 or TRBV12-4 and TRBJ1-2; D uncertain. The CDR3 is 13 amino acids. Trimming shortened V by 4 bases and J by 3 bases, and 9 bases separated the two germline ends. CDR3 in amino acids: CASSSRTDYGYTF. The CDR3 DNA sequence: TGTGCCAGCAGTTCACGGACGGACTATGGCTACACCTTC.

This clone was observed a few times. This CDR3 reads CASSFPGTSGRGQETQYF. Written as DNA, the CDR3 is TGTGCCAGCAGCTTCCCCGGGACTAGCGGGAGAGGCCAAGAGACCCAGTACTTC. V gene TRBV5-6 combines with J gene TRBJ2-5; 14 bases match TRBD2. Germline CDR1 and CDR2: SGHDT and YYEEEE. This CDR3 is built from 18 residues. Trimming at V came to 2 bases and at J to 1 base, leaving 7 bases not matched to a gene.

The chain couples TRBV6-1 to TRBJ1-6; TRBD1 aligns across 8 bases. V was clipped by 3 bases and J by 7 bases; unmatched bases: 2. This CDR3 has 14 amino acids. Germline lookup yields CDR1 MNHNS and CDR2 SASEGT. The CDR3 reads CASSERTGNSPLHF. Written as DNA, the CDR3 is TGTGCCAGCAGTGAGAGGACAGGGAATTCACCCCTCCACTTT.

The chain carries TRBV9 and TRBJ2-2; a weak D match, TRBD1 (5 bases). V was pared by 3 bases and J by 6 bases, with 18 bases between. The CDR3 has 16 amino acids. CDR1 is SGDLS and CDR2 is YYNGEE in the germline V gene. CDR3 bases: TGTGCCAGCAGCGGAGATAAACACAGGCGGCCCGGGGAGCTGTTTTTT. As protein: CASSGDKHRRPGELFF.

The rearrangement uses TRBV5-1 and TRBJ2-7; no clear D gene. The CDR3 has 12 amino acids. V dropped 4 bases and J dropped 3 bases, with 8 bases sitting between them. CDR1 is SGHRS and CDR2 is YFSETQ in the germline V gene. The CDR3 spells CASSDRFYEQYF. CDR3 in DNA: TGCGCCAGCAGCGACCGCTTCTACGAGCAGTACTTC.

The chain joins TRBV7-2 to TRBJ2-3, with 8 bases matching TRBD2. Trimming at V came to 5 bases and at J to 0 bases, leaving 4 bases not matched to a gene. The CDR3 length is 15 residues. Germline CDR1 SGHTA, CDR2 FQGNSA. The CDR3 nucleotides are TGTGCCAGCAGCCTTAGCGGGACTAGCACAGATACGCAGTATTTT. Translation gives CASSLSGTSTDTQYF.

This chain connects TRBV12-5 to TRBJ2-7; 7 positions agree with TRBD1. There are 17 residues in the CDR3. Germline CDR1 and CDR2: LGHNT and FRNRAP. J gave up 6 bases and V 0 bases, and 14 bases lay outside the gene matches. For the CDR3, the DNA is TGTGCTAGTGGTTTGGTAAGAGGCACAGGGGAACTTAGCGAGCAGTACTTC. This translates into CASGLVRGTGELSEQYF.